The 8 T cell receptor beta chains below come from one sample, sequenced in a study of shared clonotypes between healthy human individuals (dated by TCRdb to about 2020). Library creation used the immunoSEQ multiplex PCR assay. Entries here come from immuneACCESS through TCRdb and include only in-frame sequences with V and J called. Some clones fail to appear in such tables; in the studies checked, an unresolved V gene covers under half of the shortfall, and the cause of the remainder is unknown. The sample table contains roughly 1.5 million clones; only one count was recorded for 95% to 99% of them. In total, the top ten clones hold approximately 0.45% of the sample. The specimen sequenced was naive CD4+ T cells sorted from blood. Taken with the paper, the label for cell subset or site translates to: CD45RA+ positively selected. The receptors here all came from a man aged 30 to 45 in good health.

This chain uses TRBV29-1 with TRBJ2-3; 9 positions agree with TRBD2. The germline V gene encodes CDR1 SQVTM and CDR2 ANQGSEA. V gave up 4 bases and J gave up 4 bases; unmatched junction bases: 3. This CDR3 comprises 13 residues. Written as DNA, the CDR3 is TGCAGCGTTGGCCCTAGCGGGGCAGATACGCAGTATTTT. This codes for CSVGPSGADTQYF.

The chain is built from TRBV6-6 and TRBJ2-7; tentatively, D is TRBD1 or TRBD2 (6 bases each). This CDR3 spans 16 amino acids. Trimming left V 4 bases short and J 6 bases short, with 22 bases between. CDR1 MNHNY and CDR2 SVGAGI come from the germline V gene (reference sequence). CDR3 coding DNA: TGTGCCAGCAGTTCAAGCCGAACAGGGAGGATGAGCGAGCAGTACTTC. Translation: CASSSSRTGRMSEQYF.

The V call is TRBV19, the J call TRBJ2-3; 7 positions agree with TRBD1. V shed 5 bases, J shed 4 bases, and the junction held 9 bases outside the gene matches. The CDR3 contains 15 residues. Germline V gene sequence: CDR1 LNHDA, CDR2 SQIVND (reference sequence). The CDR3 is CASSSTGVRSDTQYF. The CDR3 DNA sequence: TGTGCCAGTAGTTCCACAGGGGTAAGGTCAGATACGCAGTATTTT.

This chain links TRBV5-1 with TRBJ2-7; perhaps D is TRBD1 or TRBD2 (5 bases each). With 0 bases removed from V and 3 bases from J, the gap between germline ends came to 10 bases. The CDR3 is 14 amino acids. Germline CDR1 SGHRS, CDR2 YFSETQ. For the CDR3, the DNA is TGCGCCAGCAGCTTGGGGGGGACCAGCTACGAGCAGTACTTC. This sequence encodes CASSLGGTSYEQYF.

The chain combines TRBV2 with TRBJ1-5, with 9 nucleotides matching TRBD1. Losses at the gene ends were 2 bases for V and 6 bases for J; bases not matched to a gene: 8. This CDR3 has 16 residues. Germline assignment: CDR1 SNHLY and CDR2 FYNNEI. The CDR3 reads CASSERGTGRGQPQHF. The CDR3 DNA is TGTGCCAGCAGTGAACGGGGGACAGGGAGGGGTCAGCCCCAGCATTTT.

The chain links TRBV7-9 to TRBJ2-7; possible D gene TRBD1, 5 bases. CDR3 length: 11 amino acids. Deletions cut 11 bases from V and 2 bases from J, with 10 bases between. Germline values: CDR1 SEHNR, CDR2 FQNEAQ (reference sequence). The CDR3: CAAGRAYEQYF. The CDR3 nucleotides are TGTGCCGCCGGCAGGGCCTACGAGCAGTACTTC.

V usage is TRBV11-2 and J usage is TRBJ1-1, with 8 bases lining up with TRBD1. J lost 2 bases, V lost 5 bases, and 7 bases had no gene match. Germline-derived CDR1 and CDR2 are SGHAT and FQNNGV. The CDR3 spans 15 residues. The CDR3 DNA reads TGTGCCAGCAGCCAGACAGACAGGGGAAACACTGAAGCTTTCTTT. Its protein is CASSQTDRGNTEAFF.

V gene TRBV5-1 combines with J gene TRBJ2-1; possibly TRBD1 for D (6 bases). Trimming took 0 bases from V and 15 from J, leaving 10 bases between them. This CDR3 is 11 amino acids long. The V gene's germline CDR1 is SGHRS and CDR2 YFSETQ. The CDR3 spells CASSLGTGLFF. The DNA of the CDR3 is TGCGCCAGCAGCTTGGGTACAGGGCTGTTCTTC.